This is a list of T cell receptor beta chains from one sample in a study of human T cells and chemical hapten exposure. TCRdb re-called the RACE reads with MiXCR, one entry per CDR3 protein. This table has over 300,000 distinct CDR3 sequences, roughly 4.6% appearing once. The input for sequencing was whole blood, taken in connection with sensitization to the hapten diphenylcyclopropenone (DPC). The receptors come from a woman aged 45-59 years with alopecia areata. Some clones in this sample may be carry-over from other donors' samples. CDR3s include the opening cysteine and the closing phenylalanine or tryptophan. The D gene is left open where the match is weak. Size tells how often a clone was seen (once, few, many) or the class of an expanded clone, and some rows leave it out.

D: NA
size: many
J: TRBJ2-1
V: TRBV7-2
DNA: TGTGCCAGCAGCTTACAGAAGGAGCAGTTCTTC
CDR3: CASSLQKEQFF

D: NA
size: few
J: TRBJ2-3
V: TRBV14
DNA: TGTGCCAGCAGCCAAGTTTTCCCTGATACGCAGTATTTT
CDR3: CASSQVFPDTQYF

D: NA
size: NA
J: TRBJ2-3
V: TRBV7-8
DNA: TGTGCCAGCAGCCCCGAGTATGGGGTCAGCACAGATACGCAGTATTTT
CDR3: CASSPEYGVSTDTQYF

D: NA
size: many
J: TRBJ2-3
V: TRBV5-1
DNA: TGCGCCAGCAGCTTGGTGCGGGACACCTTCACAGATACGCAGTATTTT
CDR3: CASSLVRDTFTDTQYF

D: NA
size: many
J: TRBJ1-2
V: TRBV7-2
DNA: TGTGCCAGCAGCCCCGCAGGGAACCGAAACTATGGCTACACCTTC
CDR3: CASSPAGNRNYGYTF

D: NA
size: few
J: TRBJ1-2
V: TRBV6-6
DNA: TGTGCCAGCAGTTACGGCGGGGCGATCAACTATGGCTACACCTTC
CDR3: CASSYGGAINYGYTF

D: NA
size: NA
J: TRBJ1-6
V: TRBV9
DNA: TGTGCCAGCAGCGTAGAAGCCTCCAGGGTCCTCCACTTT
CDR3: CASSVEASRVLHF

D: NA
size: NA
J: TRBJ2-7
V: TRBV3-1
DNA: TGTGCCAGCAGCCAAGAAGGGCGGAGGACCTACGAGCAGTACTTC
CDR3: CASSQEGRRTYEQYF

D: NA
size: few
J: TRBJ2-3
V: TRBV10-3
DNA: TGTGCCATCGAGGCCGGGGGAACAGATACGCAGTATTTT
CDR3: CAIEAGGTDTQYF

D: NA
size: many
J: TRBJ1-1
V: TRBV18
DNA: TGTGCCAGCTCACCCCGGGGGGAGATGAACACTGAAGCTTTCTTT
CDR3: CASSPRGEMNTEAFF

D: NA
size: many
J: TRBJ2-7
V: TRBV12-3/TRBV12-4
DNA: TGTGCCAGCAGTTTAGGAGGGGAGTGGAACGAGCAGTACTTC
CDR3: CASSLGGEWNEQYF

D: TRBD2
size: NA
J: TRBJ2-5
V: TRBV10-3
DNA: TGTGCCATCAGTGAGCTACTAGCGGGAGAAGAGACCCAGTACTTC
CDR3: CAISELLAGEETQYF

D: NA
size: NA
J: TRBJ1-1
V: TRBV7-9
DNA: TGTGCCAGCATGGGGGACACTGAAGCTTTCTTT
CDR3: CASMGDTEAFF

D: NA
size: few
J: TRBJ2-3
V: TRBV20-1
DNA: TGCAGTCCGGTTGGGTTCCAACTAGGGGCAGATACGCAGTATTTT
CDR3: CSPVGFQLGADTQYF

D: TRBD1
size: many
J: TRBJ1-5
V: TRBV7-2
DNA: TGTGCCAGCAGCTTCCGGACAGGGGGCGCAGCCCAGCATTTT
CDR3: CASSFRTGGAAQHF

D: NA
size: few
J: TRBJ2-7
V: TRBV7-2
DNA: TGTGCCAGCAGCCAGACCAGGGGCGGGAAGCAGTACTTC
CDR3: CASSQTRGGKQYF

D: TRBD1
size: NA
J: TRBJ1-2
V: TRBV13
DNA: TGTGCCAGCAGCCAGGGACAGGCCTATGGCTACACCTTC
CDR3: CASSQGQAYGYTF

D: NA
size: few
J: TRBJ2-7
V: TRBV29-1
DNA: TGCAGTGCCCAGCAGGCTACCTACGAGCAGTACTTC
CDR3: CSAQQATYEQYF

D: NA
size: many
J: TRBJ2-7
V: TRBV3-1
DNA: TGTGCCAGCAGCCAAGCGTACTACGAGCAGTACTTC
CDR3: CASSQAYYEQYF

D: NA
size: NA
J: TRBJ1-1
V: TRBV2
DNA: TGTGCCAGCAGTGAAGATTCCAGTCGGCGGGAACAGCTCTTT
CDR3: CASSEDSSRREQLF

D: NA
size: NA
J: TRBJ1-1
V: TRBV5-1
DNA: TGCGCCAGCAGCTTGGGACGGCTCACTGAAGCTTTCTTT
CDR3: CASSLGRLTEAFF

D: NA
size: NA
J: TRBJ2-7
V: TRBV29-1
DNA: TGCAGCGTCTCTGAAGGGGGTTACGAGCAGTACTTC
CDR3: CSVSEGGYEQYF

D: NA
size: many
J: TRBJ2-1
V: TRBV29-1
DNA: TGCAGCGTTGAAACAGGGTTAACGTACAATGAGCAGTTCTTC
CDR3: CSVETGLTYNEQFF

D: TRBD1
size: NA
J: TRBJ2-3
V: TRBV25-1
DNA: TGTGCCAGCGGGGACAGGGCCGGTACAGATACGCAGTATTTT
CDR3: CASGDRAGTDTQYF

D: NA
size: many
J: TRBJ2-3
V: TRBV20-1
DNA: TGCAGCGCCGAGGTCGGCCGCACAGATACGCAGTATTTT
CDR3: CSAEVGRTDTQYF

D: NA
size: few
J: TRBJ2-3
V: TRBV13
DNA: TGTGCCAGCAGCGCAGGGCGTGATACGCAGTATTTT
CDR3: CASSAGRDTQYF

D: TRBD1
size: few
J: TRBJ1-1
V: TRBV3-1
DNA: TGTGCCAGCAGCCAAGACCGGAGACAGGGATGGAATACTGAAGCTTTCTTT
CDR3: CASSQDRRQGWNTEAFF

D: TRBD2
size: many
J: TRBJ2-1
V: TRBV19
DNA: TGTGCCAGTGGAGGCCTAGCGGGACCCTACAATGAGCAGTTCTTC
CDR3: CASGGLAGPYNEQFF

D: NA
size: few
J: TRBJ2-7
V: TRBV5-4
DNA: TGTGCCAGCAGCTTGAAGGGGATAGGGGAGCAGTACTTC
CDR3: CASSLKGIGEQYF

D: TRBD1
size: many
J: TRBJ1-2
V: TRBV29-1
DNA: TGCAGCGTTGGTTACAGGGGACTTCAGGGCTACACCTTC
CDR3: CSVGYRGLQGYTF

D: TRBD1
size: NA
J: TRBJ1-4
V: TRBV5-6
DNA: TGTGCCAGCAGCTGGGGCCCTCTACAGGGGGCTAATGAAAAACTGTTTTTT
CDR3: CASSWGPLQGANEKLFF

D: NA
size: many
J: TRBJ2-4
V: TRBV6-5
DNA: TGTGCCAGCAGACGGACAGTACTAGCCAAAAACATTCAGTACTTC
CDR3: CASRRTVLAKNIQYF

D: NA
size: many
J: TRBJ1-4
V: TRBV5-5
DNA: TGTGCCAGCAGCTTGTTGATGAATGAAAAACTGTTTTTT
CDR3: CASSLLMNEKLFF

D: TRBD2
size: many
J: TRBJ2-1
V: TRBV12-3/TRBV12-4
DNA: TGTGCCAGCAGAACCACCGGACTAGCGGGAGAGACAGGGCAGTTCTTC
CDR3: CASRTTGLAGETGQFF

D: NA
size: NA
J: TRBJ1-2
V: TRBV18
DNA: TGTGCCAGCTCACCACCACAGGGAGGAGACTATGGCTACACCTTC
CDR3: CASSPPQGGDYGYTF

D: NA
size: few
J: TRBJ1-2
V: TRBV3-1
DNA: TGTGCCAGCAGCCAAGATTCCCAGGCGGACTATGGCTACACCTTC
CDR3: CASSQDSQADYGYTF

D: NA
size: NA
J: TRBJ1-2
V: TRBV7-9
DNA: TGTGCCAGCACCCTCACAGTTAGCGCAGGAACCCTCTATGGCTACACCTTC
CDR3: CASTLTVSAGTLYGYTF

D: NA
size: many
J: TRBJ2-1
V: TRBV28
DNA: TGTGCCAGCAGTTTATGGGTGGGGTACAATGAGCAGTTCTTC
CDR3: CASSLWVGYNEQFF

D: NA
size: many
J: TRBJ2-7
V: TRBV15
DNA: TGTGCCACCAGCAGAGCAGGCTCAGCGGTCGTCGGGGAGCAGTACTTC
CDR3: CATSRAGSAVVGEQYF

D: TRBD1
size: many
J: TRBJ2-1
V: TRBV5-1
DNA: TGCGCCAGCAGCCGTGACAGGGTGAGAGGCAATGAGCAGTTCTTC
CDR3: CASSRDRVRGNEQFF